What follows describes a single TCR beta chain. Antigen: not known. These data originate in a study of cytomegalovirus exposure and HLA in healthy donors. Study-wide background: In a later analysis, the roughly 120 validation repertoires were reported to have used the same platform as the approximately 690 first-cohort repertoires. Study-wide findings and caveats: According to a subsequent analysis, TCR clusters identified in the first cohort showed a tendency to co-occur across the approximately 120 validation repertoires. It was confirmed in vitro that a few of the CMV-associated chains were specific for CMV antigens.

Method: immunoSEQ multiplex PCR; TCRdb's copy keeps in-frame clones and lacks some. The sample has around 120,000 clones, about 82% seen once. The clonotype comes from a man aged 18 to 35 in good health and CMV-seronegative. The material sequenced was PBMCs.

The DNA for the CDR3 is TGTGCCAGCAGGGAGGGGTCTAACTATGGCTACACCTTC. Protein: CASREGSNYGYTF. The chain uses TRBV6-1 and TRBJ1-2, with D possibly matching TRBD1 (5 bases). Per germline, CDR1 MNHNS and CDR2 SASEGT. V lost 6 bases and J lost 0, with 8 bases in between. The CDR3 covers 13 residues.